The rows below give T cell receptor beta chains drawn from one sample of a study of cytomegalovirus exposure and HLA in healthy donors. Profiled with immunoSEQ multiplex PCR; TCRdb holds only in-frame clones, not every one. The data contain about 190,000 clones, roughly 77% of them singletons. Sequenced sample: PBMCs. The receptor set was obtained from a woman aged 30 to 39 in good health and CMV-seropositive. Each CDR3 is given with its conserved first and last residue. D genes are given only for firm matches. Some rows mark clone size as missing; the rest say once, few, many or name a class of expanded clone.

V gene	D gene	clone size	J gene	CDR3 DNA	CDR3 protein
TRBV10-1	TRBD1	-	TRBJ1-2	TGCGCCAGCACCCCAGGGGGCGGAGGCTACACCTTC	CASTPGGGGYTF
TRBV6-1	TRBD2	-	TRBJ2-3	TGTGCCAGCAGTGCCACTAGCGAAGCGCAGTATTTT	CASSATSEAQYF
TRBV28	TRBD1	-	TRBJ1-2	TGTGCCAGCAGTTTCCCGACAGGGGGCGGTGGCTACACCTTC	CASSFPTGGGGYTF
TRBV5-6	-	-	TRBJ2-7	TGTGCCAGCAGCAGAGGGGACACGGCGATGTACGAGCAGTACTTC	CASSRGDTAMYEQYF
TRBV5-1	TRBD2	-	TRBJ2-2	TGCGCCAGCAGCTTGGTCCGGGAGGGCCTCGGGGAGCTGTTTTTT	CASSLVREGLGELFF
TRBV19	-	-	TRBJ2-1	TGTGCCAGTAGTTTTGGACTCAACAATGAGCAGTTCTTC	CASSFGLNNEQFF
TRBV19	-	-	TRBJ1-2	TGTGCCAGTACCGTTGACGGAGTGGACTATGGCTACACCTTC	CASTVDGVDYGYTF
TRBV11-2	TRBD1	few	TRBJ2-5	TGTGCCAGCAGCCGAGGACAGGGCCGAAGCGAGACCCAGTACTTC	CASSRGQGRSETQYF
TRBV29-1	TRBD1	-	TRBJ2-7	TGCAGCGCCCGGACAGGGGAAGGCGAGCAGTACTTC	CSARTGEGEQYF
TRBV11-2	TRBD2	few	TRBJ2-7	TGTGCCAGCAGCTTATACCAGATGGGCGGGAGGGCCGAGTACGAGCAGTACTTC	CASSLYQMGGRAEYEQYF
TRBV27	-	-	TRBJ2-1	TGTGCCAGCAGTACCAGGGCCCACAATGAGCAGTTCTTC	CASSTRAHNEQFF
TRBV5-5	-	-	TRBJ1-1	TGTGCCAGCAGCTTACGGGGGGATACTGAAGCTTTCTTT	CASSLRGDTEAFF
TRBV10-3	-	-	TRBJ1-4	TGTGCCATCAGGGGGGGAACTAATGAAAAACTGTTTTTT	CAIRGGTNEKLFF
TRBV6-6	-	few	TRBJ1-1	TGTGCCAGCAGTTACTCACAGCTTGCGAACACTGAAGCTTTCTTT	CASSYSQLANTEAFF
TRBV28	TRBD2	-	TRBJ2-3	TGTGCCAGCAGCTATACTAGCGGTCCCACAGATACGCAGTATTTT	CASSYTSGPTDTQYF
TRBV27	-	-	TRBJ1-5	TGTGCCAGCAGTTTAAGCGGCGATCAGCCCCAGCATTTT	CASSLSGDQPQHF
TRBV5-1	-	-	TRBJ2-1	TGCGCCAGCAGCTTATCGGAGGGGGGGGGATACAATGAGCAGTTCTTC	CASSLSEGGGYNEQFF
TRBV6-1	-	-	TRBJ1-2	TGTGCCAGCACCCGCGGGGCCCAAAGAGACGGCTACACCTTC	CASTRGAQRDGYTF
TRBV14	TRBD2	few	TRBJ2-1	TGTGCCAGCAGCCAAACTAGCGGGAGGGCCTATAGAGGGCAGTTCTTC	CASSQTSGRAYRGQFF
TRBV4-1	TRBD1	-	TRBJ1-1	TGCGCCAGCAGCCAAAGACAGGGGGCGTCCACTGAAGCTTTCTTT	CASSQRQGASTEAFF
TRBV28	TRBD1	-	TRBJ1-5	TGTGCCAGCACCATCCCGGCACAGGGGCCTCGACCCCAGCATTTT	CASTIPAQGPRPQHF
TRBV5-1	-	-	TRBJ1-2	TGCGCCAGCAGCTTGGGGACAGCGCAAAACTATGGCTACACCTTC	CASSLGTAQNYGYTF
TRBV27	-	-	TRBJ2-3	TGTGCCAGCAGGACTCTGGCAGATACGCAGTATTTT	CASRTLADTQYF
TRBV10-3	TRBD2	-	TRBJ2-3	TGTGCCATCAGTACCGGGACTAGCGGGACGGGAGATACGCAGTATTTT	CAISTGTSGTGDTQYF
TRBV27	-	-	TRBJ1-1	TGTGCCAGCAGTTTATCGATCAGCACTGAAGCTTTCTTT	CASSLSISTEAFF
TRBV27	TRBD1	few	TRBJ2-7	TGTGCCAGCAGCAATCTTCGGACAGGGGCGAGTGAGCAGTACTTC	CASSNLRTGASEQYF
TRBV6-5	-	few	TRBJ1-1	TGTGCCAGCAGTTACTCCACCGATCTATCTTTCTTT	CASSYSTDLSFF
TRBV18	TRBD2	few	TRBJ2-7	TGTGCCAGCTCACCCGTAGGACTAGCGGGAGTAGAGACCTACGAGCAGTACTTC	CASSPVGLAGVETYEQYF
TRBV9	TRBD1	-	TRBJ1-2	TGTGCCAGCAGCGGACGACAGGGAAAGCCCTATGGCTACACCTTC	CASSGRQGKPYGYTF
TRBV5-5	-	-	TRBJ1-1	TGTGCCAGCAGCTTGGTACGGGGTACGAACACTGAAGCTTTCTTT	CASSLVRGTNTEAFF
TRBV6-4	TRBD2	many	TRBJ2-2	TGTGCCAGCAGCGATACCGGGACTAGCGGGAGAGGGGAGCTGTTTTTT	CASSDTGTSGRGELFF
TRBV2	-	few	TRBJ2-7	TGTGCCAGCAGCAGGGAAACCTACGAGCAGTACTTC	CASSRETYEQYF
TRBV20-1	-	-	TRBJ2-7	TGCAGTGGACTAGATCCCTACGAGCAGTACTTC	CSGLDPYEQYF
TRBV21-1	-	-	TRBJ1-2	TGTGCCAGCGATCCCAAGTGGTGGGACAGCAAAGGGTATGGCTACACCTTC	CASDPKWWDSKGYGYTF
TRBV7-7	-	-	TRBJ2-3	TGTGCCAGCAGCCCCGTCGGAGGGAGCACAGATACGCAGTATTTT	CASSPVGGSTDTQYF
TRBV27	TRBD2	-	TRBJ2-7	TGTGCCAGCAGTCCGGGACTAGCGGACCCCTACGAGCAGTACTTC	CASSPGLADPYEQYF
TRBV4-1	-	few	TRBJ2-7	TGCGCCAGCAGCCAAACTACAGGGTACGAGCAGTACTTC	CASSQTTGYEQYF
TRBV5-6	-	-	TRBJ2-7	TGTGCCAGCAGTCAGGGCTCCTACGAGCAGTACTTC	CASSQGSYEQYF
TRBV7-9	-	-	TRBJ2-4	TGTGCCAGCAGCTCGCTTTCCAGAAACATTCAGTACTTC	CASSSLSRNIQYF
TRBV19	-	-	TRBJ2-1	TGTGCCAGTAGTATGATAGCGGCTTCCTACAATGAGCAGTTCTTC	CASSMIAASYNEQFF
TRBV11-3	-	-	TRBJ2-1	TGTGCCAGCAGCTCTAGGGGGGGGAATGAGCAGTTCTTC	CASSSRGGNEQFF
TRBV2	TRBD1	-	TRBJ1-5	TGTGCCAGCAGTGTTAGACAGGGAGGCAATCAGCCCCAGCATTTT	CASSVRQGGNQPQHF
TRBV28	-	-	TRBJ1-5	TGTGCCAGCAGGCACCGGGACTATGATAGCAATCAGCCCCAGCATTTT	CASRHRDYDSNQPQHF
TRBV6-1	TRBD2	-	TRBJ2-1	TGTGCCAGCAGTGAAAAGACTAGCGGTTACAATGAGCAGTTCTTC	CASSEKTSGYNEQFF
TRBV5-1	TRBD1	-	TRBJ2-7	TGCGCCAGCAGCCGAACAGGGGTCGGCTCCTACGAGCAGTACTTC	CASSRTGVGSYEQYF
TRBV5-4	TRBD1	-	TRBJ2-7	TGTGCCAGCAGCTTGGTGGGACAGGAGAACGAGCAGTACTTC	CASSLVGQENEQYF
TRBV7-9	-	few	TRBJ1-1	TGTTCCAGCAGCTTCCGGGGGGCTGAAGCTTTCTTT	CSSSFRGAEAFF
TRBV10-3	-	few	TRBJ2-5	TGTGCCATCAAGGGGGAGGCAGGGGGGCCGGCAGAGACCCAGTACTTC	CAIKGEAGGPAETQYF
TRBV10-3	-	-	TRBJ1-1	TGTGCCATCAGGGGGGACGGGGGGACTGAAGCTTTCTTT	CAIRGDGGTEAFF
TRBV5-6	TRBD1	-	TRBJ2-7	TGTGCCAGCAGCTTGGACAGGGGACGGGAGCAGTACTTC	CASSLDRGREQYF
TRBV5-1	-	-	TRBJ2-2	TGCGCCAGCAGCCTGGAGAGGGGGGGAAACCCCGGGGAGCTGTTTTTT	CASSLERGGNPGELFF
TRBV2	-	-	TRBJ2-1	TGTGCCAGCAATCCGGACAGTTCCAATGAGCAGTTCTTC	CASNPDSSNEQFF
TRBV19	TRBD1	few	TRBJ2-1	TGTGCCAGTACCCAAGCCGACAGGGGTTGGAACAATGAGCAGTTCTTC	CASTQADRGWNNEQFF
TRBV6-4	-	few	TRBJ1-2	TGTGCCAGCAGACTAGGCGGCGGTGCTAACTATGGCTACACCTTC	CASRLGGGANYGYTF
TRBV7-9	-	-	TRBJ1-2	TGTGCCAGCAGTTTGGGGGGTCGGGAAGGCTACACCTTC	CASSLGGREGYTF
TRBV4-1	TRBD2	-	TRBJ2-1	TGCGCCAGCAGCCCGACGGCTAGCGGGAGTTATGAGCAGTTCTTC	CASSPTASGSYEQFF
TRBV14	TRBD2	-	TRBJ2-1	TGTGCCAGCAGCCGATCCGGGACTAGCGGGAGTAATGAGCAGTTCTTC	CASSRSGTSGSNEQFF
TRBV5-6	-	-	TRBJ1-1	TGTGCCAGCAGCTTGTACGGGGAAAACACTGAAGCTTTCTTT	CASSLYGENTEAFF
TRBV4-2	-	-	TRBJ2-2	TGTGCCAGCAGCCAAGATGCCAGGGGATTGATAGGGGCCGGGGAGCTGTTTTTT	CASSQDARGLIGAGELFF
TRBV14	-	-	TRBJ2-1	TGTGCCAGCAGCCAAGAAGTAACGGGAGTGGGCAATGAGCAGTTCTTC	CASSQEVTGVGNEQFF